This record concerns one TCR beta chain sequence. The CDR3 spans 15 residues. Germline assignment: CDR1 SGHTS and CDR2 YDEGEE. With 7 bases clipped from V and 8 bases from J, the junction kept 12 bases outside the gene matches. All enrollees were about 18 to 89 years old and from roughly 22 US areas. The data are from a study of blood T cell repertoires in COVID-19. Sequencing was performed with immunoSEQ multiplex PCR; in TCRdb, only in-frame clones are kept and a portion is missing. Among around 470,000 clones listed, 90% were seen once. The sequence was collected from a man aged 18 to 35 who had recovered from COVID-19. The chain employs TRBV5-8 and TRBJ1-6; 7 bases match TRBD1. The sequenced sample was PBMCs or T cells enriched from blood (not recorded which). The CDR3 bases are TGTGCCAGCTTTTACAGGGGCTCTTTCTATTCACCCCTCCACTTT. Translated: CASFYRGSFYSPLHF.